One sample yielded the 25 T cell receptor beta chains listed below, sequenced in a study of blood T cells in healthy people across ages. Sample-barcoded 5' priming and a J-beta primer mix drove a second PCR of roughly 6 to 12 cycles. TCRdb re-called the 5' RACE reads through MiXCR, storing one row per CDR3 protein. Here the sample spans some 1,800,000 distinct CDR3 sequences, about two fifths being singletons. The sequenced sample consisted of blood. These receptors were taken from a human donor in good health.

This clonotype came up a few times. V and J are TRBV20-1 and TRBJ1-1, with D uncertain. Germline V CDR1 and CDR2: DFQATT, SNEGSKA (reference sequence). Trimming cost V 1 base and J 1 base, with 19 bases left between them. The CDR3 contains 17 residues. The CDR3 DNA reads as TGCAGTGCTAGAGTTTCTACCTACTCGACTGGGAACACTGAAGCTTTCTTT. This translates into CSARVSTYSTGNTEAFF.

The genes are TRBV13 and TRBJ1-2, with a tentative D call TRBD1 (6 bases). Trimming stripped 6 bases from V and 3 bases from J, with 11 bases between. This CDR3 contains 13 residues. Germline lookup yields CDR1 PRHDT and CDR2 FYEKMQ (reference sequence). The CDR3, as DNA: TGTGCCAGCAGTACCGGGGGCTACTATGGCTACACCTTC. Its protein is CASSTGGYYGYTF.

This clonotype occurred a few times. The CDR3 loop reads CASSYRDETQYF. In DNA, the CDR3 is TGTGCCAGCAGTTACCGAGACGAGACCCAGTACTTC. The chain combines TRBV6-2 or TRBV6-3 with TRBJ2-5; no clear D gene. The CDR3 is 12 residues long. Trimming left V 2 bases short and J 5 bases short, with 6 bases between. The germline gives CDR1 MNHEY, CDR2 SVGEGT.

This clonotype was recorded at least ten times. The chain uses TRBV29-1 and TRBJ1-1, with D unclear. The germline V gene encodes CDR1 SQVTM and CDR2 ANQGSEA. This CDR3 has 11 residues. The DNA of the CDR3 is TGCAGTGCTCGCCGCCAGACTGAAGCTTTCTTT. It specifies CSARRQTEAFF.

V is TRBV4-2 and J is TRBJ1-1; 9 nucleotides align to TRBD1. Trimming cost V 2 bases and J 4 bases; bases outside gene matches: 8. The CDR3 has 16 residues. Germline V gene data show CDR1 as LGHNA and CDR2 as YNFKEQ. The CDR3, as DNA: TGTGCCAGCAGCCAAACTACAGGGGGCTTAGGCACTGAAGCTTTCTTT. Its translation: CASSQTTGGLGTEAFF.

V usage is TRBV29-1 and J usage is TRBJ2-1; 11 bases align to TRBD1. From germline, CDR1 is SQVTM and CDR2 ANQGSEA. V was pared by 7 bases and J by 7 bases, with 9 bases of the junction left unmatched. This CDR3 has 14 amino acids. CDR3 nucleotide sequence: TGCAGCGCAGGGACAGGGGGACACAGGAATGAGCAGTTCTTC. Its translation: CSAGTGGHRNEQFF.

This clonotype was recorded many times. The chain is built from TRBV4-1 and TRBJ1-2; 10 positions match TRBD1. The V gene end was trimmed by 4 bases and the J gene end by 6 bases; junction bases not matched to a gene: 5. CDR1 and CDR2 (germline): MGHRA, YSYEKL. The CDR3 covers 14 residues. The CDR3 bases are TGCGCCAGCAGCCTCCGGACAGGGGGAGATGGCTACACCTTC. Protein sequence: CASSLRTGGDGYTF.

The V and J genes are TRBV5-1 and TRBJ2-4; 10 bases are a match to TRBD2. With the DNA end fitting TRBJ2-7 better, the J assignment may be wrong. The CDR3 sequence is 15 residues long. In germline, CDR1 is SGHRS, CDR2 YFSETQ. CDR3 DNA: TGCGCCAGCAGCTTTGAGGGAAGCGGGGGGGACGAGCAGTACTTC. Translated: CASSFEGSGGDEQYF.

The chain uses TRBV12-3 or TRBV12-4 and TRBJ2-1, with 7 bases lining up with TRBD1. The ends lost 6 bases at V and 7 bases at J; junction bases unmatched: 12. The CDR3 is made up of 15 amino acids. CDR3 nucleotides: TGTGCCAGCAGCAAGAGAGGGGGCAGGTGGAATGAGCAGTTCTTC. Translated, it gives CASSKRGGRWNEQFF.

This clonotype was found once. The chain carries TRBV5-1 and TRBJ2-1; TRBD1 aligns across 8 bases. CDR1 and CDR2 from the germline V gene are SGHRS and YFSETQ. The CDR3 has 16 residues. V trimming: 5 bases; J trimming: 2 bases; junction bases outside the gene matches: 9. The chain's CDR3 is CASRRSGGAPYNEQFF. CDR3 DNA: TGCGCCAGCAGAAGATCAGGGGGCGCTCCCTACAATGAGCAGTTCTTC.

The table lists this clonotype with a few counts. The chain employs TRBV20-1 and TRBJ2-7; tentatively, D is TRBD1 (5 bases). From germline, CDR1 is DFQATT and CDR2 SNEGSKA (reference sequence). Trimming cost V 2 bases and J 2 bases, with 13 bases left between them. CDR3 length: 14 residues. The CDR3 region has the DNA TGCAGTGCTAGATGGCAGGGAAGACCCTACGAGCAGTACTTC. This sequence encodes CSARWQGRPYEQYF.

Worth noting for this clonotype: Because it lacks the conserved phenylalanine or tryptophan at the end, this CDR3 is likely a read error. The gene calls are TRBV15 and TRBJ2-4; D gene unclear. Germline-derived CDR1 and CDR2 are LNHNV and YYDKDF (reference sequence). CDR3 length equals 13 residues. V was shortened by 1 base and J by 5 bases, with 6 bases between the two germline ends. The DNA of the CDR3 is TGTGCCACCAGCAGAGTGTACCAAAACATTCAGTACCTC. Protein: CATSRVYQNIQYL.

The chain has TRBV2 and TRBJ1-4, with D hard to call. With 4 bases removed from V and 7 bases from J, the gap between germline ends came to 7 bases. Germline V gene lookup returns CDR1 SNHLY and CDR2 FYNNEI. This CDR3 contains 12 residues. CDR3 protein: CASSGVGEKLFF. For the CDR3, the DNA is TGTGCCAGCAGTGGAGTAGGTGAAAAACTGTTTTTT.

This rearrangement joins TRBV20-1 to TRBJ2-7, with TRBD1 matching 7 bases. Trimming at V came to 3 bases and at J to 4 bases, leaving 9 bases not matched to a gene. This CDR3 comprises 14 residues. Germline CDR1 and CDR2: DFQATT and SNEGSKA (reference sequence). The CDR3 nucleotides read TGCAGTGCTAGCAGACAGGGCCTAGGGTACGAGCAGTACTTC. It is translated as CSASRQGLGYEQYF.

CDR3 nucleotide sequence: TGTGCCAGTTCCCCTGTACAGGTTAATTATGGCTACACCTTC. Protein sequence: CASSPVQVNYGYTF. The chain has TRBV28 and TRBJ1-2; D may be TRBD1 (5 bases). Germline lookup yields CDR1 MDHEN and CDR2 SYDVKM. The CDR3 contains 14 residues. V was trimmed by 9 bases and J by 5 bases, leaving 19 bases between them.

This rearrangement joins TRBV9 to TRBJ2-3, with a weak D call TRBD1 (6 bases). CDR3 length: 15 amino acids. CDR1 and CDR2 (germline): SGDLS, YYNGEE. The V end lost 4 bases, the J end lost 2 bases, and 14 bases lay between the germline ends. The CDR3 region has the DNA TGTGCCAGCAGCACCCCGACAGGAAACACAGATACGCAGTATTTT. Protein: CASSTPTGNTDTQYF.

The V gene is TRBV20-1, the J gene TRBJ2-5; 10 nucleotides align to TRBD1. Per the germline V gene, CDR1 is DFQATT and CDR2 is SNEGSKA (reference sequence). V dropped 0 bases and J dropped 9; count of bases not matched to a gene: 10. This CDR3 has 15 amino acids. The chain's CDR3 is CSARDRTGGRGAQYF. CDR3 bases: TGCAGTGCTAGAGATCGGACAGGGGGAAGGGGGGCCCAGTACTTC.

This clonotype has more than one count but fewer than ten. V and J are TRBV20-1 and TRBJ2-7, with 9 bases aligning to TRBD2. The length of the CDR3 is 13 residues. With 5 bases clipped from V and 2 bases from J, the junction kept 4 bases outside the gene matches. CDR1 and CDR2 (germline): DFQATT, SNEGSKA (reference sequence). CDR3 amino acids: CSARLAATYEQYF. CDR3 DNA: TGCAGTGCTCGACTAGCGGCGACCTACGAGCAGTACTTC.

Of note for this clonotype: A read error may produce the germline difference seen at one junction end. The genes are TRBV5-1 and TRBJ2-1; TRBD2 is a possible D gene (5 bases). From germline, CDR1 is SGHRS and CDR2 YFSETQ. The CDR3 length is 12 residues. The CDR3 bases are TGCGCCAACAGCTTACTAGAGAATGAGCAGTTCTTC. Amino acid sequence: CANSLLENEQFF.

In the case of this clonotype: The junction does not match germline at one end; this may be a read error. The chain has TRBV25-1 and TRBJ2-7; no definite D call. The CDR3 loop spans 15 amino acids. Germline V gene data show CDR1 as MGHDK and CDR2 as SYGVNS. The CDR3, as DNA: TGTGCCAGCAGTGCAGAGGTCGCCAGGACCTACGAGCACTACTTC. Its translation: CASSAEVARTYEHYF.

With regard to this clonotype: Being one base from a much bigger clone, this may be a read error. This chain links TRBV4-2 with TRBJ2-5; D not resolved. The DNA matches TRBJ2-1 better at its end, which makes the J call doubtful. Germline assignment: CDR1 LGHNA and CDR2 YNFKEQ. This CDR3 comprises 11 residues. The CDR3 reads CASSHAQTQFF. CDR3 sequence (DNA): TGTGCCAGCAGCCATGCCCAGACCCAGTTCTTC.

This clonotype has a handful of counts. The chain joins TRBV7-2 to TRBJ2-3; 10 bases agree with TRBD1. Unmatched junction bases numbered 3, after V lost 1 base and J lost 5 bases. The CDR3 sequence is 15 residues long. Germline V lookup: CDR1 SGHTA, CDR2 FQGNSA. CDR3 nucleotide sequence: TGTGCCAGCAGCTTAGTCGGGACAGGGGAAGATACGCAGTATTTT. Translating it yields CASSLVGTGEDTQYF.

This CDR3 reads CASSIADRGDTEAFF. The CDR3 DNA sequence: TGTGCCAGTAGTATAGCTGACAGGGGGGACACTGAAGCTTTCTTT. This chain uses TRBV19 with TRBJ1-1; 9 bases align to TRBD1. With 1 base clipped from V and 3 bases from J, the junction kept 3 bases outside the gene matches. There are 15 residues in the CDR3. Germline V lookup: CDR1 LNHDA, CDR2 SQIVND (reference sequence).

This clonotype was observed a handful of times. The V and J genes are TRBV6-2 or TRBV6-3 and TRBJ2-5; D perhaps matches TRBD1 (6 bases). Trimming stripped 8 bases from V and 4 bases from J, with 11 bases between. Germline CDR1 MNHEY, CDR2 SVGEGT. The CDR3 contains 12 residues. Here the CDR3 DNA reads TGTGCCAGCTGGGGGCAGAGAGAGACCCAGTACTTC. This encodes CASWGQRETQYF.

This chain connects TRBV9 to TRBJ1-1, with a possible D match to TRBD1 (5 bases). CDR1 is SGDLS and CDR2 is YYNGEE in the germline V gene. The germline V and J ends were trimmed by 6 bases and 0 bases, with 21 bases remaining between them. This CDR3 is 17 amino acids long. CDR3 protein: CASNPFVQGRLNTEAFF. The CDR3 DNA reads as TGTGCCAGCAACCCCTTTGTTCAGGGCCGGTTGAACACTGAAGCTTTCTTT.